Sequencing of this T cell receptor (beta chain) was carried out in a study of T cells in Graves' hyperthyroidism and ophthalmopathy. Study information: At the time of initial diagnosis and before any treatment, peripheral blood was collected. The study, taken as a whole, reports: Progression to ophthalmopathy was predicted a median of approximately 6.4 months early.

The source material, RNA transcripts, was used to amplify TCR beta CDR3 regions. TCR CDR3 underwent first-round RT-PCR with the HTBI primer set. TCRdb ran MiXCR on the multiplex PCR reads and lists one entry per CDR3 protein. The table includes 350,000 to 400,000 distinct CDR3 sequences, about 19% detected once. Germline CDR1 and CDR2: SQVTM and ANQGSEA. Trimming left V 5 bases short and J 3 bases short, with 10 bases between. The CDR3 is 12 residues long. There are many counts of this clonotype. Its cognate antigen is unknown. The source of this sequence is a woman aged 18-30 years with Graves' hyperthyroidism. Sequenced input: blood. V is TRBV29-1 and J is TRBJ1-2; possible D gene TRBD1, 5 bases. The CDR3 region is CSVFGTDYGYTF. DNA of the CDR3: TGCAGCGTTTTCGGGACCGACTATGGCTACACCTTC.